The present TCR beta chain was sequenced within a study of shared clonotypes between healthy human individuals. Naive CD4+ cells were CD45RA-selected; the remaining cells were memory. Between the trimmed V and J ends, which lost 2 bases and 12 bases, there was a span of 10 bases. This CDR3 spans 12 amino acids. Germline CDR1 is LNHDA and CDR2 is SQIVND (reference sequence). Produced via immunoSEQ multiplex PCR; TCRdb's table is partial and in-frame only. The sample has a few million clones, 85% to 95% seen once. The clonotype was recovered from a man between 18 and 35 years old in good health. Some clones in this sample may be carry-over from other donors' samples. What was sequenced was naive CD4+ T cells from PBMCs. Subset meaning: CD45RA+ positively selected. The chain couples TRBV19 to TRBJ2-2; a possible D gene is TRBD1 (5 bases). In nucleotides, the CDR3 is TGTGCCAGTAGTATACAGGGCGGAAAGCTGTTTTTT. This translates into CASSIQGGKLFF.